Sequencing of this T cell receptor (beta chain) was carried out in a study of PD-1 blockade in classical Hodgkin lymphoma. Clones were sequenced by immunoSEQ multiplex PCR, and TCRdb holds only the in-frame ones, with some missing. The top ten hold about 7.6% of the sample, which has about 75,000 clones, about 92% seen once. Every single patient, without exception, relapsed after autologous stem cell transplantation, and brentuximab vedotin exposure varied. With 4 bases removed from V and 8 bases from J, the gap between germline ends came to 20 bases. The CDR3 contains 16 residues. CDR1 and CDR2 from the germline V gene are MNHEY and SMNVEV (reference sequence).

The sample consisted of peripheral blood mononuclear cells (PBMCs), taken at baseline. The origin of this receptor is a human donor with classical Hodgkin lymphoma. This chain links TRBV27 with TRBJ1-4; tentative D call: TRBD1 (5 bases). CDR3 residues: CASSSLWGDRQEKLFF. The CDR3 DNA reads TGTGCCAGCAGTTCTCTGTGGGGAGACAGACAAGAAAAACTGTTTTTT.